Following are 11 T cell receptor beta chains from one sample sequenced in a study of radiation and T cells in renal cell carcinoma. The assay was immunoSEQ multiplex PCR, and TCRdb's table has in-frame clones only and misses some. Here the sample spans about 150,000 clones, approximately 86% being singletons. As for time point: blood 2 weeks post-SBRT. Stated treatment: 15 Gy SBRT to primary tumor, nephrectomy 4 weeks later. The specimen comprised blood, sampled from a patient whose treatment included radiotherapy and nephrectomy. These receptor sequences come from a woman aged 45-60 years with renal cell carcinoma.

The chain employs TRBV14 and TRBJ2-5; a weak D match, TRBD2 (5 bases). The V gene lost 11 bases and the J gene lost 8 bases, with 9 bases spanning the gap. The length of the CDR3 is 9 residues. The V gene's germline CDR1 is SGHDN and CDR2 FVKESK. The CDR3 loop reads CAGRGTQYF. The CDR3 DNA reads TGTGCCGGACGGGGTACCCAGTACTTC.

This clone was counted between two and nine times. The rearrangement links TRBV19 to TRBJ1-3; tentatively, D is TRBD1 (5 bases). Trimming removed 4 bases from V and 0 bases from J, with 16 bases in between. CDR1 and CDR2 from the germline V gene are LNHDA and SQIVND (reference sequence). The CDR3 spans 17 residues. The DNA for the CDR3 is TGTGCCAGTAGTAACATAGGGACCGATAGCTCTGGAAACACCATATATTTT. The encoded protein is CASSNIGTDSSGNTIYF.

The chain joins TRBV6-5 to TRBJ1-1; 7 bases are shared with TRBD1. The CDR3 covers 13 residues. In germline, CDR1 is MNHEY, CDR2 SVGAGI. V shed 6 bases and J 8 bases; nucleotides not matched to a gene: 9. CDR3 bases: TGTGCCAGCAGCCGTCCCGGGACAGCAGAAGCTTTCTTT. Its protein product is CASSRPGTAEAFF.

The genes are TRBV15 and TRBJ1-4; D not certain. V was trimmed by 1 base and J by 4 bases, leaving 7 bases between them. From germline, CDR1 is LNHNV and CDR2 YYDKDF (reference sequence). This CDR3 region has 14 residues. CDR3 protein: CATSRGGINEKLFF. CDR3 DNA sequence: TGTGCCACCAGCAGAGGAGGGATTAATGAAAAACTGTTTTTT.

The CDR3 DNA reads TGTGCCAGTAGTGGACTAGCGAAGGTTCATGAGCAGTTCTTC. Protein product: CASSGLAKVHEQFF. V usage is TRBV19 and J usage is TRBJ2-1, with TRBD2 matching 9 bases. CDR3 length: 14 residues. Per the germline V gene, CDR1 is LNHDA and CDR2 is SQIVND (reference sequence). Trimming cost V 5 bases and J 8 bases; bases outside gene matches: 7.

The chain uses TRBV11-2 and TRBJ2-7; 7 bases match TRBD1. This CDR3 has 15 residues. Germline assignment: CDR1 SGHAT and CDR2 FQNNGV. Unmatched junction bases numbered 16, after V lost 10 bases and J lost 4 bases. CDR3: CATAVRAGGFYEQYF. CDR3 sequence (DNA): TGTGCCACCGCAGTGCGGGCAGGGGGTTTTTACGAGCAGTACTTC.

This clone was observed once. This chain connects TRBV4-3 to TRBJ2-1, with 12 bases fitting TRBD2. This CDR3 region has 20 residues. In germline, CDR1 is LGHNA, CDR2 YSLEER. The J segment lost 0 bases and the V segment lost 0 bases, leaving 9 bases of the junction unmatched. The CDR3 DNA is TGCGCCAGCAGCCAAGATCCGACTAGCGGGGGCTCACTCTCCTACAATGAGCAGTTCTTC. This encodes CASSQDPTSGGSLSYNEQFF.

The rearrangement links TRBV20-1 to TRBJ1-3; D uncertain. Germline V lookup: CDR1 DFQATT, CDR2 SNEGSKA (reference sequence). The CDR3 loop spans 11 amino acids. Trimming took 6 bases from V and 0 from J, leaving 3 bases between them. Here the CDR3 DNA reads TGCAGTGCCCTCTCTGGAAACACCATATATTTT. Its translation: CSALSGNTIYF.

This clone was counted between two and nine times. The chain carries TRBV10-1 and TRBJ1-5; a weak D match, TRBD1 (6 bases). This CDR3 contains 14 residues. V was cut by 7 bases and J by 2 bases, with 12 bases left in between. Germline V gene sequence: CDR1 WNHNN, CDR2 SYGVQD (reference sequence). CDR3 residues: CASNRDPGNQPQHF. Written as DNA, the CDR3 is TGCGCCAGCAACAGGGATCCGGGCAATCAGCCCCAGCATTTT.

This chain joins TRBV7-3 and TRBJ2-2; D is perhaps TRBD2 (6 bases). V lost 1 base and J lost 6, with 18 bases in between. CDR1 is SGHTA, CDR2 FQGTGA, per germline. The CDR3 is made up of 17 amino acids. For the CDR3, the DNA is TGTGCCAGCAGCTTAAGTTTTTCGCCCGGAGGGGCCGGGGAGCTGTTTTTT. It specifies CASSLSFSPGGAGELFF.

The chain's CDR3 is CASSLEYRDYGYTF. The CDR3 nucleotides read TGCGCCAGCAGCTTGGAGTACAGGGACTATGGCTACACCTTC. This rearrangement joins TRBV5-1 to TRBJ1-2; D might be TRBD1 (6 bases). Between the trimmed V and J ends, which lost 0 bases and 3 bases, there was a span of 9 bases. CDR1 SGHRS and CDR2 YFSETQ come from the germline V gene. The CDR3 has 14 amino acids.